Reported below is one T cell receptor beta chain. No cognate antigen has been identified for it. Base qualities are not provided; no much larger clone lies one nucleotide away. The library was built by means of the immunoSEQ multiplex PCR assay. The multiplex PCR relied on a mix of 60 forward primers for TCR Vbeta segments and 13 reverse primers for TCR Jbeta segments. The CDR3 region of rearranged TCR beta genes was amplified from genomic DNA with a multiplex PCR assay. Amplified TCR beta libraries were sequenced as 87-base-pair reads on the Illumina HiSeq System. Processing in the source paper ran as follows. Across the 500 to 700 repertoires, a later analysis counted some 80 million unique TCR beta chains, some 11 million of which were shared by at least two donors. A nearest-neighbor algorithm error-corrected the raw reads and collapsed the reads into unique sequences, merging closely related sequences to remove PCR and sequencing errors. To assign V, D and J gene segments, CDR3 sequences were aligned to IMGT reference sequences. For a sequence to be retained, a match of at least six nucleotides was required to both a V gene segment and a J gene segment. A rearrangement counted as productive if the CDR3 had no stop codons and remained in frame with V and J, and every other rearrangement counted as non-productive. CDR3 was defined by IMGT convention, running from the second conserved V-encoded cysteine to the conserved J-encoded phenylalanine. Sequences without an unambiguous match to a single V gene segment were excluded from the earlier analysis of over 500 of the donors. In an earlier analysis of approximately 610 of the donors, V segments were called functional above 56.7% productive rearrangements and were called segregating when the between-donor standard deviation exceeded 5%. A statistical classification framework was built for diagnosing cytomegalovirus status from the catalog of TCR beta chain sequences. V and J gene assignment, in a later analysis, came from comparing TCR nucleotide sequences with IMGT/GENE-DB human TR gene sequences. In a later analysis, CDR3 sequences and most-parsimonious VDJ recombination scenarios were assigned using the TCRdist pipeline. In a later analysis, each TCR beta chain was defined by its CDR3 amino acid sequence together with its V-gene family, and reads without a unique V-gene family were excluded. To address suspected cross-contamination and a sequencing artifact, a later analysis removed 450 to 700 highly shared, low-generation-probability nucleotide sequences. In a later analysis, a clonal expansion index for each public chain was calculated from normalized within-repertoire ranks of inferred template counts. A later analysis computed generation probabilities with a VDJ recombination model fitted to out-of-frame rearrangements, and checked the results against IGoR. A later analysis scored TCR-TCR, TCR-HLA and TCR-CMV co-occurrence with hypergeometric tests, applying a repertoire-size bias correction to TCR pairs. To estimate false discovery rates, a later analysis permuted the HLA or CMV assignments 20 times. In a later analysis, co-occurring TCRs were grouped with DBSCAN, and TCRdist sequence similarity was added when clustering was performed within HLA-allele-positive subsets. Repertoires with fewer than 30,000 or more than 120,000 public chains were left out of co-occurrence clustering, as were five repertoires with anomalous nucleotide sharing. Held by TCRdb, this immuneACCESS table contains in-frame sequences only and omits some clones. Under half of the omission traces to an unresolved V gene where checked; the cause of the rest is unknown. That table furnishes V, J and clone size, whereas the DNA furnished D and trimming. The sample profile shows 170,000 or so clones; 60% to 85% of them were found once. Around 3.1% of the sample is in the top ten clones.

The cohort consisted of 650 to 850 healthy bone marrow donors. At the time of sampling, every cohort member was nominally healthy, though immune exposures that went unrecorded were likely present. The donor was CMV seropositive and was included in the group of approximately 310 seropositive cohort members. A peripheral blood sample was provided by each donor, and peripheral blood mononuclear cells were used for TCR beta sequencing. Genomic DNA was extracted from the blood cell samples with the Qiagen DNeasy Blood Extraction Kit. The data were obtained in a study of cytomegalovirus exposure and HLA in healthy donors (dated by TCRdb to 2016 to 2017). For the study in its entirety: An earlier analysis of approximately 640 of the donors reported more than 250 Gb of sequence data and about 100 million unique TCR beta sequences from some 180 million T cells. Around 300 gigabases of sequencing data and around 87 million unique TCR sequences were included in an early release covering 550 to 800 HLA-typed donors. Of the 398 genotyped donors, 65% to 90% fell in the genetic ancestry cluster associated with self-reported Caucasian donors. The study aimed to test whether signatures of past pathogen exposure could be identified by cataloging public T cell receptors. Using immunosequencing, the study profiled T cell repertoires from about 610 subjects and related those repertoires to cytomegalovirus serostatus. Along with the approximately 620-subject first cohort, a separate validation cohort of 120 different subjects was used. High-throughput TCR immunosequencing, statistical association of individual TCRs with disease status, and machine learning were combined to predict cytomegalovirus infection status. To study patterns of TCR occurrence, a later analysis re-analyzed previously published TCR beta repertoires from hundreds of donors and added high-resolution HLA genotyping. Rather than using new phenotypic data, the later analysis identified candidate immune exposures from TCR beta sequences and from how often those sequences occurred across donors. To decide whether each TCR beta V gene segment behaved as functional or pseudogenic, an earlier analysis of approximately 620 of the donors relied on high-throughput TCR beta sequencing. Donor age, sex, ethnicity and CMV serostatus were collected together with the repertoire data. A later genetic analysis used genome-wide SNP genotypes for about 60% of the roughly 700 donors, treating that subset as a discovery cohort. All discovery cohort repertoires had been generated on a single sequencing platform. HLA typing included class I and class II loci at four-digit resolution. Typing coverage varied by locus: roughly 629-640 donors for A, B, C, DRB1 and DQB1; roughly 520 for DQA1; approximately 570 for DPA1; under 490 for DPB1. Because of strong linkage in the cohort, four or five DR-DQ haplotypes were treated as single units for association and clustering. Among around 400 genotyped donors of the cohort, an average of 235,054 unique TCR beta nucleotide sequences were sequenced per donor, roughly 20% of them non-productive. The study at large found these results: According to a later analysis, TCR association rates differed among HLA loci, with DRB1 alleles showing the most associated TCRs and HLA-C alleles showing the fewest. Sequencing depth was assumed to be roughly uniform across donors in the presence/absence analyses, though that assumption may not hold. A later analysis associated 15,000 to 20,000 TCR beta sequences with specific HLA alleles at a false discovery rate of 0.05. It was suggested by the authors that the approach could potentially be generalized to other disease states and immunological phenotypes. For the cohort, immune exposure information was limited to CMV serostatus. Several of the top co-occurrence clusters appeared to be linked to parvovirus B19, influenza, CMV and Epstein-Barr virus, according to a later analysis. The study gave a list of 150 to 200 TCR beta chains associated with cytomegalovirus. While some public TCRs were present in many individuals, most TCR sequences turned up only very rarely across donors. According to a later genetic analysis, donors in an Asian-associated ancestry cluster had fewer N-insertions in productive TCRs than the roughly 660-donor mean. In this cohort, only TCR beta chains were sequenced, and detectable features were limited by the absence of alpha or paired-chain data. The classifier was reported to diagnose cytomegalovirus status with high specificity and sensitivity in both the original cohort and the validation cohort. Some IMGT-functional V segments, including TRBV6-2 and TRBV6-3, could not be told apart with the 87-base-pair reads, so those segments were excluded. In an earlier analysis of fewer than 750 of the donors, most TCR beta V segments were observed in productive rearrangements about 87% or about 30% of the time, broadly matching IMGT annotations. A cluster of highly shared sequence variants was judged likely to represent a technical artifact of the sequencing pipeline. HLA typing was unavailable for some donors at each locus, so association tests used only the typed subset. Because counts were too low, some 17 rarely observed V segments, including chromosome 9 orphons, were excluded from the earlier analysis of a few hundred of the donors. A further reported finding was that TCR beta sequences accurately predicted the HLA-A and HLA-B alleles for most subjects in the first cohort. In vitro tests confirmed that a few of the cytomegalovirus-associated TCR beta chains recognize cytomegalovirus antigens. Compared with equally common non-associated chains, HLA-associated TCR beta chains in a later analysis were more clonally expanded and had lower generation probabilities. A later analysis found that most CMV-associated TCR beta chains appeared HLA-restricted, with HLA associations seemingly driven largely by CMV exposure. Assigning TCR associations to individual alleles was difficult when HLA alleles, especially DR and DQ, strongly co-occurred. A later genetic analysis associated a missense DCLRE1C variant with V-gene and J-gene trimming of TCR beta chains, and an independent cohort replicated the association. Linkage disequilibrium might explain the correlated functional status among segregating V segments, but an unknown experimental factor could not be ruled out.

Trimming removed 2 bases from V and 9 bases from J, leaving 17 bases between the germline ends. For CDR1 and CDR2, the germline V gene (reference sequence) lists MNHEY and SMNVEV. The CDR3 sequence holds 15 residues, the cysteine and phenylalanine included. Only CDR3 DNA is held: 45 bases, read in frame from base 1. The V and J genes are TRBV27 and TRBJ2-1, and perhaps TRBD2 as D gene, on 7 matching bases. The receptor was isolated from a woman aged 45-65 years in good health and CMV-seropositive. Sequenced sample: PBMCs. The CDR3 here reads CASSLVEEGGFEQFF. The DNA sequence follows: TGTGCCAGCAGTTTAGTGGAGGAGGGGGGGTTTGAGCAGTTCTTC.